What follows are 31 T cell receptor beta chains derived from one specimen sequenced in a study of technical replicates of blood from four donors. Using immunoSEQ multiplex PCR, the repertoire was profiled, and TCRdb retains in-frame clones only, with some absent. The table shows some 64,000 clones, with less than 98% occurring only once. The sample was T cells isolated from PBMCs. The receptors originated from a human donor in good health.

The rearrangement links TRBV9 to TRBJ2-7, with D unresolved. Germline CDR1 and CDR2: SGDLS and YYNGEE. The CDR3 contains 14 residues. The V end was cut by 0 bases, the J end by 2 bases, with 9 bases between. The CDR3 bases are TGTGCCAGCAGCGTAGAACCAGTTCCCTACGAGCAGTACTTC. It is translated as CASSVEPVPYEQYF.

The rearrangement links TRBV27 to TRBJ1-2; no firm D call. The CDR3 runs 13 residues. Germline V gene data show CDR1 as MNHEY and CDR2 as SMNVEV (reference sequence). Trimming removed 5 bases at V and 0 bases at J, with 7 bases between. As DNA, the CDR3 is TGTGCCAGCAGTGCCACTTCTAACTATGGCTACACCTTC. Its translation is CASSATSNYGYTF.

The rearrangement joins TRBV28 to TRBJ1-1; tentative D call: TRBD1 (5 bases). Germline CDR1 reads MDHEN; CDR2 reads SYDVKM. Trimming took 3 bases from V and 6 from J, leaving 17 bases between them. The CDR3 has 15 residues. The CDR3 loop reads CASSLVEGWKSEAFF. The CDR3 DNA reads TGTGCCAGCAGTTTGGTGGAGGGGTGGAAATCTGAAGCTTTCTTT. Variable domain in full (rest from reference TRBV28 and TRBJ1-1): DVKVTQSSRYLVKRTGEKVFLECVQDMDHENMFWYRQDPGLGLRLIYFSYDVKMKEKGDIPEGYSVSREKKERFSLILESASTNQTSMYLCASSLVEGWKSEAFFGQGTRLTVV.

The V and J genes are TRBV4-1 and TRBJ2-2; 7 nucleotides align to TRBD1. The ends lost 2 bases at V and 4 bases at J; junction bases unmatched: 10. This CDR3 has 17 residues. CDR1 is MGHRA and CDR2 is YSYEKL in the germline V gene. The CDR3 spells CASSQPGQVYSTGELFF. CDR3 in DNA: TGCGCCAGCAGCCAACCTGGACAGGTATATAGCACCGGGGAGCTGTTTTTT.

The genes are TRBV5-1 and TRBJ2-4; 11 bases map to TRBD2. Germline CDR1 is SGHRS and CDR2 is YFSETQ. The CDR3 has 15 amino acids. The V and J ends lost 4 bases and 7 bases, in that order; junction bases with no gene match: 7. The CDR3 sequence: CASSPTGTSGNIQYF. CDR3 bases: TGCGCCAGCAGCCCAACCGGGACTAGCGGTAACATTCAGTACTTC.

This chain joins TRBV6-6 and TRBJ2-2, with a tentative D call TRBD2 (6 bases). Looked up from germline, CDR1 is MNHNY and CDR2 is SVGAGI (reference sequence). V lost 9 bases and J lost 5, with 16 bases in between. This CDR3 comprises 14 residues. The CDR3 here is CASLGLAPTGELFF. For the CDR3, the DNA is TGTGCCAGTCTGGGCCTAGCGCCTACCGGGGAGCTGTTTTTT.

This chain connects TRBV28 to TRBJ2-7, with 8 nucleotides matching TRBD2. Trimming cost V 4 bases and J 4 bases; bases outside gene matches: 12. CDR1 MDHEN and CDR2 SYDVKM come from the germline V gene. The CDR3 totals 16 residues. The DNA of the CDR3 is TGTGCCAGCAGTTCCGGGGGAGCGGGAGACGCGTACGAGCAGTACTTC. Its translation is CASSSGGAGDAYEQYF.

The chain joins TRBV9 to TRBJ1-2, with unresolved D. The CDR3 length is 12 residues. The germline V gene encodes CDR1 SGDLS and CDR2 YYNGEE. Trimming took 1 base from V and 8 from J, leaving 9 bases between them. In DNA form, the CDR3 reads TGTGCCAGCAGCGTATCCGGGTTGGGCTACACCTTC. Translating gives CASSVSGLGYTF.

The table lists this clone with a count of one. This sequence joins TRBV7-8 and TRBJ2-2; perhaps TRBD2 as D (6 bases). This CDR3 has 14 amino acids. CDR1 and CDR2 from the germline V gene are SGHVS and FQNEAQ. The V and J ends lost 3 bases and 6 bases respectively, with 11 bases between them. The CDR3 loop reads CASSFPGGPGELFF. As DNA, the CDR3 is TGTGCCAGCAGCTTCCCCGGGGGACCCGGGGAGCTGTTTTTT.

This clone appeared a single time. V gene TRBV6-1 combines with J gene TRBJ2-7; 10 bases fit TRBD2. V shed 5 bases, J shed 6 bases, and the junction held 7 bases outside the gene matches. Germline V gene lookup returns CDR1 MNHNS and CDR2 SASEGT. CDR3 length: 14 residues. CDR3: CASSPLAGAGEQYF. The CDR3 nucleotides are TGTGCCAGCAGTCCCCTAGCGGGGGCTGGCGAGCAGTACTTC.

This clone was seen once. The V gene is TRBV5-1, the J gene TRBJ2-3; TRBD2 matches 11 bases. The germline V gene has CDR1 SGHRS and CDR2 YFSETQ. The CDR3 runs 17 residues. With V trimmed by 2 bases and J by 2 bases, 7 bases remained unmatched. CDR3 amino acids: CASSFKILAGATDTQYF. CDR3 coding DNA: TGCGCCAGCAGCTTTAAAATACTAGCGGGGGCCACAGATACGCAGTATTTT.

The chain combines TRBV19 with TRBJ2-7; 7 bases line up with TRBD1. The J segment lost 0 bases and the V segment lost 3 bases, leaving 5 bases of the junction unmatched. Germline CDR1 LNHDA, CDR2 SQIVND (reference sequence). The CDR3 has 15 residues. The DNA of the CDR3 is TGTGCCAGTAGTATTATGGGGGACAGCTCCTACGAGCAGTACTTC. It encodes CASSIMGDSSYEQYF.

The chain joins TRBV19 to TRBJ1-2; D uncertain. Germline CDR1 reads LNHDA; CDR2 reads SQIVND (reference sequence). The CDR3 has 14 amino acids. V lost 8 bases and J 5 bases, leaving 18 bases between the germline ends. CDR3 sequence: CASRGGQDLYGYTF. CDR3 nucleotide sequence: TGTGCCAGTCGGGGAGGGCAGGACCTGTATGGCTACACCTTC.

The gene calls are TRBV7-9 and TRBJ2-1, with 10 bases lining up with TRBD2. Losses at the gene ends were 5 bases for V and 5 bases for J; bases not matched to a gene: 9. The CDR3 is made up of 16 amino acids. Germline V gene lookup returns CDR1 SEHNR and CDR2 FQNEAQ (reference sequence). This chain's CDR3 is CASSLKLAGRNNEQFF. The CDR3 DNA reads as TGTGCCAGCAGCCTGAAACTAGCGGGGAGGAACAATGAGCAGTTCTTC.

This sequence joins TRBV10-1 and TRBJ2-5; 9 bases map to TRBD1. From germline, CDR1 is WNHNN and CDR2 SYGVQD (reference sequence). This CDR3 comprises 13 residues. V lost 4 bases, J lost 4 bases, and 1 base stayed unmatched. The CDR3 DNA reads as TGCGCCAGCAGTGGGGGACAGGGAGAGACCCAGTACTTC. It translates to CASSGGQGETQYF.

The rearrangement links TRBV19 to TRBJ1-5, with D unclear. Germline CDR1 reads LNHDA; CDR2 reads SQIVND (reference sequence). The CDR3 has 14 residues. Trimming removed 1 base at V and 11 bases at J, with 15 bases between. The CDR3 DNA reads as TGTGCCAGTAGTATAGTCCCCTCCATTACGGCCCAGCATTTT. Translating it yields CASSIVPSITAQHF.

This clone was detected only once. The chain couples TRBV10-3 to TRBJ1-2; D is undetermined. Germline-derived CDR1 and CDR2 are ENHRY and SYGVKD. Trimming removed 10 bases from V and 1 base from J, with 10 bases in between. The CDR3 loop spans 12 amino acids. The CDR3 nucleotides are TGTGCCAGCGGCGGCAATAACTATGGCTACACCTTC. Protein product: CASGGNNYGYTF.

The chain is built from TRBV7-9 and TRBJ2-7; 11 nucleotides match TRBD1. This CDR3 region has 15 residues. The junction had 7 bases not matched to a gene; V was cut back by 5 bases and J by 4 bases. Germline-derived CDR1 and CDR2 are SEHNR and FQNEAQ (reference sequence). CDR3 loop: CASSDGQGAGYEQYF. CDR3 DNA: TGTGCCAGCAGCGACGGACAGGGGGCAGGGTACGAGCAGTACTTC.

The rearrangement joins TRBV28 to TRBJ2-1; TRBD1 aligns across 7 bases. V lost 7 bases to trimming and J lost 6 bases; unmatched junction nucleotides: 12. The CDR3 covers 15 residues. Germline values: CDR1 MDHEN, CDR2 SYDVKM. The DNA for the CDR3 is TGTGCCAGCACCATCCTAGGGGGCTCAACCAATGAGCAGTTCTTC. It translates to CASTILGGSTNEQFF.

This clone has just one count. The chain links TRBV4-1 to TRBJ2-7; 10 bases map to TRBD2. V was clipped by 5 bases and J by 4 bases; unmatched bases: 8. This CDR3 has 15 amino acids. Germline lookup yields CDR1 MGHRA and CDR2 YSYEKL. DNA of the CDR3: TGCGCCAGCAGCTCCCCCGGGACTAGCGCTTACGAGCAGTACTTC. Protein: CASSSPGTSAYEQYF.

The rearrangement joins TRBV5-4 to TRBJ2-3; 8 positions match TRBD2. The germline CDR1 and CDR2 sequences are SGHNT and YYREEE (reference sequence). The trim removed 2 bases at V and 3 bases at J, leaving 8 bases unmatched. There are 16 residues in the CDR3. The CDR3 DNA follows: TGTGCCAGCAGCTTACTCGCGGGAGGACGTACAGATACGCAGTATTTT. Its translation: CASSLLAGGRTDTQYF.

The chain recombines TRBV4-1 with TRBJ1-5; TRBD1 is a possible D gene (6 bases). Trimming left V 1 base short and J 4 bases short, with 17 bases between. In germline, CDR1 is MGHRA, CDR2 YSYEKL. The CDR3 runs 17 residues. CDR3 DNA: TGCGCCAGCAGCCAAGGGTACTTTGGACAGTTAAATCAGCCCCAGCATTTT. Translated: CASSQGYFGQLNQPQHF.

Comment on this clone: The junction departs from the called germline gene at one end, perhaps through a read error. CDR3 amino acids: CASRGTGGLIGVF. CDR3 sequence (DNA): TGTGCCAGCAGAGGGACAGGGGGCTTAATTGGGGTCTTC. This chain connects TRBV27 to TRBJ2-1, with 12 bases identical to TRBD1. Germline CDR1 reads MNHEY; CDR2 reads SMNVEV (reference sequence). This CDR3 spans 13 amino acids.

The rearrangement uses TRBV5-1 and TRBJ1-2; 7 nucleotides match TRBD1. The junction had 4 bases not matched to a gene; V was cut back by 4 bases and J by 1 base. Germline V gives CDR1 SGHRS, CDR2 YFSETQ. This CDR3 region has 14 residues. CDR3 in DNA: TGCGCCAGCAGCGCGGGACAGAGTAACTATGGCTACACCTTC. This sequence encodes CASSAGQSNYGYTF.

This clone has only one observation. The chain couples TRBV5-1 to TRBJ2-1; D possibly corresponds to TRBD2 (6 bases). The CDR3 covers 15 residues. The V gene lost 4 bases and the J gene lost 7 bases, with 18 bases spanning the gap. Germline-derived CDR1 and CDR2 are SGHRS and YFSETQ. The CDR3: CASSVDPRGTNEQFF. The CDR3 DNA follows: TGCGCCAGCAGCGTTGACCCCCGGGGGACGAATGAGCAGTTCTTC.

The chain carries TRBV25-1 and TRBJ2-6; D may be TRBD2 (5 bases). Germline CDR1 MGHDK, CDR2 SYGVNS. The CDR3 is 14 residues long. V lost 11 bases and J lost 1, with 12 bases in between. The CDR3 region is CAAEVQSGANVLTF. The DNA of the CDR3 is TGTGCCGCGGAGGTACAATCTGGGGCCAACGTCCTGACTTTC.

CDR3 DNA: TGTGCCAGCAGCTCGCGGTGGATCATTAGGGAGACCCAGTACTTC. This sequence encodes CASSSRWIIRETQYF. The chain carries TRBV7-8 and TRBJ2-5, with unresolved D. The CDR3 length is 15 residues. Germline V CDR1 and CDR2: SGHVS, FQNEAQ. Trimming took 4 bases from V and 5 from J, leaving 17 bases between them.

This chain uses TRBV5-6 with TRBJ1-2, with TRBD1 identical over 7 bases. Trimming at V came to 2 bases and at J to 5 bases, leaving 6 bases not matched to a gene. The CDR3 contains 14 residues. Germline V gene lookup returns CDR1 SGHDT and CDR2 YYEEEE. As DNA, the CDR3 is TGTGCCAGCAGCTTAGGGGGCAGTTCTTATGGCTACACCTTC. Residues: CASSLGGSSYGYTF.

V is TRBV6-1 and J is TRBJ2-7; D gene unclear. Germline V gene sequence: CDR1 MNHNS, CDR2 SASEGT. V dropped 6 bases and J dropped 7 bases, with 13 bases sitting between them. This CDR3 region has 12 residues. CDR3 DNA sequence: TGTGCCAGCAGAAAATTCCTAGGTGAGCAGTACTTC. Encoded protein: CASRKFLGEQYF.

The chain joins TRBV11-3 to TRBJ2-7, with TRBD2 matching 11 bases. This CDR3 spans 16 amino acids. V gave up 5 bases and J gave up 2 bases; unmatched junction bases: 8. Germline V gene lookup returns CDR1 SGHNT and CDR2 YENEEA. As DNA, the CDR3 is TGTGCCAGCAGCCCGTCGGGACTAGCGGATACCTACGAGCAGTACTTC. Translation gives CASSPSGLADTYEQYF.

This clone was seen once. The chain has TRBV6-5 and TRBJ2-2; D perhaps matches TRBD1 (5 bases). CDR1 and CDR2 (germline): MNHEY, SVGAGI. Deletions cut 6 bases from V and 4 bases from J, with 12 bases between. The CDR3 is made up of 14 amino acids. The CDR3 protein is CASRPYTGTGELFF. The DNA of the CDR3 is TGTGCCAGCAGACCATATACAGGCACCGGGGAGCTGTTTTTT.